The 20 T cell receptor beta chains given below trace back to one sample, sequenced in a study of blood T cell repertoires in COVID-19 (dated by TCRdb to 2018 to 2020). The method behind the library was the immunoSEQ multiplex PCR assay. TCRdb provides this immuneACCESS table in a form limited to in-frame rearrangements. Some clones are lacking; in checked studies, under half of them reflect an unresolved V gene, and why the rest are absent is not known. The sample profile shows 200,000 to 250,000 clones; about 85% of them were found once. The top ten clonotypes cover about an eighth of the sample. The sample consisted of peripheral blood. All receptors derive from a woman younger than 30 who had recovered from COVID-19.

The gene calls are TRBV19 and TRBJ2-7; TRBD2 aligns across 9 bases. Germline trimming cut 1 base from V and 10 bases from J; bases unmatched to any gene: 8. This CDR3 region has 14 residues. Per germline, CDR1 LNHDA and CDR2 SQIVND (reference sequence). The CDR3 region has the DNA TGTGCCAGTAGTATAGGCGGGAGGGACTACGGACAGTACTTC. It specifies CASSIGGRDYGQYF.

The chain is built from TRBV27 and TRBJ2-2, with a weak D call TRBD2 (5 bases). V was shortened by 0 bases and J by 7 bases, with 9 bases between the two germline ends. In germline, CDR1 is MNHEY, CDR2 SMNVEV (reference sequence). The CDR3 covers 14 residues. CDR3 loop: CASSLSAGVGELFF. CDR3 in DNA: TGTGCCAGCAGTTTATCTGCGGGCGTCGGGGAGCTGTTTTTT.

This clone was picked up one time. This chain links TRBV29-1 with TRBJ2-1; 10 bases align to TRBD1. CDR1 is SQVTM, CDR2 ANQGSEA, per germline. V lost 7 bases to trimming and J lost 7 bases; unmatched junction nucleotides: 7. The CDR3 totals 13 residues. CDR3 residues: CSGRDRGMNEQFF. DNA for the CDR3: TGCAGCGGGAGGGACAGGGGTATGAATGAGCAGTTCTTC.

This rearrangement joins TRBV12-5 to TRBJ2-1; the match to TRBD1 covers 8 bases. J gave up 5 bases and V 2 bases, and 17 bases lay outside the gene matches. This CDR3 spans 19 amino acids. Germline values: CDR1 LGHNT, CDR2 FRNRAP. This chain's CDR3 is CASGLTGGGGDRPNNEQFF. The DNA of the CDR3 is TGTGCTAGTGGTTTGACCGGGGGAGGAGGGGACAGGCCGAACAATGAGCAGTTCTTC.

The V and J genes are TRBV27 and TRBJ2-5; D not certain. The germline V gene encodes CDR1 MNHEY and CDR2 SMNVEV (reference sequence). Trimming took off 0 bases at V and 4 bases at J, with 3 bases between the two ends. The length of the CDR3 is 12 residues. In DNA form, the CDR3 reads TGTGCCAGCAGTTTATCGCGAGAGACCCAGTACTTC. Residues: CASSLSRETQYF.

The V call is TRBV6-5, the J call TRBJ1-5; D unresolved. Germline assignment: CDR1 MNHEY and CDR2 SVGAGI. Trimming left V 3 bases short and J 7 bases short, with 16 bases between. The CDR3 is made up of 15 amino acids. The DNA of the CDR3 is TGTGCCAGCAGTTATAAAGTCGGGGTTTCGCAGCCCCAGCATTTT. Translation: CASSYKVGVSQPQHF.

The chain carries TRBV5-4 and TRBJ2-7; weak D call: TRBD2 (7 bases). V gave up 5 bases and J gave up 11 bases, with 26 bases separating them. Germline V lookup: CDR1 SGHNT, CDR2 YYREEE (reference sequence). There are 15 residues in the CDR3. This CDR3 reads CASRVWGGVVAGEYF. For the CDR3, the DNA is TGTGCCAGCAGAGTGTGGGGGGGAGTAGTGGCAGGGGAGTACTTC.

This chain links TRBV20-1 with TRBJ1-4; maybe TRBD1 (6 bases). Trimming pared 3 bases from V and 8 bases from J, leaving 13 bases between. The CDR3 loop spans 13 amino acids. Germline V lookup: CDR1 DFQATT, CDR2 SNEGSKA (reference sequence). CDR3 region: CSASYRVGEKLFF. In DNA form, the CDR3 reads TGCAGTGCTAGTTACAGGGTAGGCGAAAAACTGTTTTTT.

The rearrangement uses TRBV10-3 and TRBJ2-7; D not resolved. The V and J ends lost 0 bases and 4 bases respectively, with 4 bases between them. The CDR3 runs 12 residues. Germline CDR1 and CDR2: ENHRY and SYGVKD. The CDR3 here is CAISESGYEQYF. As DNA, the CDR3 is TGTGCCATCAGTGAGTCCGGTTACGAGCAGTACTTC.

The V and J genes are TRBV10-2 and TRBJ1-2; TRBD1 might be the D (6 bases). The germline gives CDR1 WSHSY, CDR2 SAAADI. V was trimmed by 6 bases and J by 3 bases, leaving 14 bases between them. The CDR3 has 14 amino acids. The CDR3, as DNA: TGCGCCAGCAGGGAAGGGACATCCCACTATGGCTACACCTTC. This sequence encodes CASREGTSHYGYTF.

V gene TRBV18 combines with J gene TRBJ1-1, with 7 bases aligning to TRBD1. The V and J ends lost 2 bases and 7 bases, in that order; junction bases with no gene match: 4. This CDR3 has 13 residues. Per the germline V gene, CDR1 is KGHSH and CDR2 is LQKENI. The CDR3 DNA reads as TGTGCCAGCTCACCAAGGCAGGGGGGTGAAGCTTTCTTT. The encoded protein is CASSPRQGGEAFF. Full variable domain (missing parts from reference TRBV18 and TRBJ1-1): NAGVMQNPRHLVRRRGQEARLRCSPMKGHSHVYWYRQLPEEGLKFMVYLQKENIIDESGMPKERFSAEFPKEGPSILRIQQVVRGDSAAYFCASSPRQGGEAFFGQGTRLTVV.

This chain joins TRBV27 and TRBJ1-4, with D tentatively TRBD1 (6 bases). Germline lookup yields CDR1 MNHEY and CDR2 SMNVEV (reference sequence). The V end was cut by 2 bases, the J end by 8 bases, with 15 bases between. This CDR3 has 15 amino acids. CDR3 sequence (DNA): TGTGCCAGCAGTTTAAGTACAGGGTGGAGGGAAAAACTGTTTTTT. Translation gives CASSLSTGWREKLFF.

The chain recombines TRBV27 with TRBJ1-2; no definite D call. The germline CDR1 and CDR2 sequences are MNHEY and SMNVEV (reference sequence). The CDR3 extends over 14 amino acids. Between the trimmed V and J ends, which lost 5 bases and 1 base, there was a span of 11 bases. The CDR3 sequence is CASSPDWNNYGYTF. The CDR3 nucleotides are TGTGCCAGCAGTCCGGACTGGAATAACTATGGCTACACCTTC.

V and J are TRBV5-4 and TRBJ2-7; possible D gene TRBD1, 5 bases. There are 15 residues in the CDR3. The germline CDR1 and CDR2 sequences are SGHNT and YYREEE (reference sequence). Trimming removed 0 bases at V and 0 bases at J, with 10 bases between. This CDR3 is CASSLADDSSYEQYF. For the CDR3, the DNA is TGTGCCAGCAGCTTGGCCGACGACAGCTCCTACGAGCAGTACTTC.

This chain links TRBV10-3 with TRBJ2-7; TRBD2 matches 8 bases. Germline CDR1 reads ENHRY; CDR2 reads SYGVKD. Unmatched junction bases numbered 9, after V lost 3 bases and J lost 5 bases. The CDR3 length is 15 residues. CDR3 DNA: TGTGCCATCAGTGATGACGGGAGGGCCGTAAACGAGCAGTACTTC. Its protein product is CAISDDGRAVNEQYF.

J is TRBJ1-4 and V is TRBV29-1; TRBD1 agrees at 10 bases. CDR1 and CDR2 (germline): SQVTM, ANQGSEA. Unmatched junction bases numbered 1, after V lost 4 bases and J lost 8 bases. This CDR3 spans 12 amino acids. The CDR3 DNA reads TGCAGCGTTGGGGACAGGGGAGAAAAACTGTTTTTT. Amino acid sequence: CSVGDRGEKLFF.

The chain carries TRBV5-6 and TRBJ1-1; D possibly corresponds to TRBD1 (5 bases). The V gene's germline CDR1 is SGHDT and CDR2 YYEEEE. The CDR3 length is 15 residues. Trimming removed 4 bases at V and 2 bases at J, with 15 bases between. DNA of the CDR3: TGTGCCAGCAGCGAGGTTAGGGGTCAAAACACTGAAGCTTTCTTT. This gives the protein CASSEVRGQNTEAFF. Complete variable domain (other parts from reference TRBV5-6 and TRBJ1-1): DAGVTQSPTHLIKTRGQQVTLRCSPKSGHDTVSWYQQALGQGPQFIFQYYEEEERQRGNFPDRFSGHQFPNYSSELNVNALLLGDSALYLCASSEVRGQNTEAFFGQGTRLTVV.

This clone was detected only a few times. The chain recombines TRBV6-2 or TRBV6-3 with TRBJ2-1; perhaps TRBD2 as D (6 bases). CDR1 is MNHEY, CDR2 SVGEGT, per germline. The CDR3 is made up of 11 amino acids. DNA for the CDR3: TGTGCTAGCGGTTATTCGAATGAGCAGTTCTTC. Translated: CASGYSNEQFF.

The chain links TRBV4-3 to TRBJ1-6, with no clear D. Germline values: CDR1 LGHNA, CDR2 YSLEER. The CDR3 consists of 13 residues. V lost 2 bases, J lost 7 bases, and 6 bases lay in between. The CDR3 sequence: CASSQLVNSPLHF. The CDR3 bases are TGCGCCAGCAGCCAACTTGTAAATTCACCCCTCCACTTT.

The V call is TRBV7-2, the J call TRBJ1-1; D is unresolved. This CDR3 is built from 16 residues. Germline V lookup: CDR1 SGHTA, CDR2 FQGNSA. The germline V and J ends were trimmed by 2 bases and 6 bases, with 19 bases remaining between them. CDR3 amino acids: CASSLLNRGTVPEAFF. The DNA of the CDR3 is TGTGCCAGCAGCTTATTAAATCGGGGTACGGTCCCTGAAGCTTTCTTT.